A selection of T cell receptor beta chains follows, all from one sample in a study of T cell responses to AZD1222 COVID-19 vaccine. TCRdb's copy holds only in-frame clones and misses some; the assay was immunoSEQ multiplex PCR. The repertoire has roughly 150,000 clones, approximately 90% of them found once; the top ten carry 1.5% to 2%. Sequencing used peripheral blood, obtained on day 0 of AZD1222 vaccination. The receptors originated from an adult in good health. Each CDR3 is given with its conserved first and last residue. The order of the fields is clone size, J gene, V gene, D gene, CDR3 DNA, CDR3 protein. The D gene is left open where the match is weak. Size is stated for part of the rows, as once, few or many counts, or as a class when the clone is expanded.

size: -
J: TRBJ1-5
V: TRBV13
D: TRBD1
DNA: TGTGCCAGCAGCTTAGGCGGGACAGGGGGCCTTAGCAATCAGCCCCAGCATTTT
CDR3: CASSLGGTGGLSNQPQHF

size: -
J: TRBJ2-7
V: TRBV5-4
D: -
DNA: TGTGCCAGCAGCTGGGAACAGTCCTACGAGCAGTACTTC
CDR3: CASSWEQSYEQYF

size: -
J: TRBJ2-2
V: TRBV18
D: -
DNA: TGTGCCAGCTCCCGGACGGGCACCGGGGAGCTGTTTTTT
CDR3: CASSRTGTGELFF

size: -
J: TRBJ2-7
V: TRBV10-3
D: TRBD2
DNA: TGTGCCATCAGGCCGGGACAGGGGACTAGCGGGACTTCCTACGAGCAGTACTTC
CDR3: CAIRPGQGTSGTSYEQYF

size: -
J: TRBJ1-5
V: TRBV18
D: TRBD1
DNA: TGTGCCAGCTCACGACAGGGAGGCAATCAGCCCCAGCATTTT
CDR3: CASSRQGGNQPQHF

size: -
J: TRBJ1-1
V: TRBV11-2
D: -
DNA: TGTGCCAGCAGCTTAGATCTCACTGAAGCTTTCTTT
CDR3: CASSLDLTEAFF

size: few
J: TRBJ1-3
V: TRBV28
D: TRBD1
DNA: TGTGCCAGCAGTTCTGCGACAGGGATGACTGGAAACACCATATATTTT
CDR3: CASSSATGMTGNTIYF

size: -
J: TRBJ1-2
V: TRBV24-1
D: TRBD1
DNA: TGTGCCACCAGCCTACCCGGGACAGGAGGAGGCTACACCTTC
CDR3: CATSLPGTGGGYTF

size: -
J: TRBJ2-3
V: TRBV19
D: -
DNA: TGTGCCAGTAGTATGGGCGGGACCGATTCAGATACGCAGTATTTT
CDR3: CASSMGGTDSDTQYF

size: -
J: TRBJ1-1
V: TRBV6-9
D: TRBD1
DNA: TGTGCCAGCAGTTATTCCGGGACAGAAGATCCTGAAGCTTTCTTT
CDR3: CASSYSGTEDPEAFF

size: -
J: TRBJ1-6
V: TRBV6-1
D: TRBD1
DNA: TGTGCCAGCAGTCAAGCGGGGACAGTTAATTCACCCCTCCACTTT
CDR3: CASSQAGTVNSPLHF

size: -
J: TRBJ1-1
V: TRBV5-1
D: -
DNA: TGCGCCAGCATAGGTCAGTCGAACACTGAAGCTTTCTTT
CDR3: CASIGQSNTEAFF

size: -
J: TRBJ1-4
V: TRBV29-1
D: -
DNA: TGCAGCGTTCGATTGGCAGTAAGTTCGACAGGTGAAAAACTGTTTTTT
CDR3: CSVRLAVSSTGEKLFF

size: -
J: TRBJ1-1
V: TRBV4-3
D: TRBD1
DNA: TGCGCCAGCAGCGATGAGACAGGGTCAAACACTGAAGCTTTCTTT
CDR3: CASSDETGSNTEAFF

size: -
J: TRBJ1-2
V: TRBV19
D: -
DNA: TGTGCCAGTCGAGAGGGGGGGTCGTATGGCTACACCTTC
CDR3: CASREGGSYGYTF

size: -
J: TRBJ2-7
V: TRBV7-2
D: TRBD2
DNA: TGTGCCAGCAGCCCCGCGGGGCGGGGGGGAATCTACGAGCAGTACTTC
CDR3: CASSPAGRGGIYEQYF

size: -
J: TRBJ1-1
V: TRBV18
D: -
DNA: TGTGCCAGCTCCCCGGGTAGGGACACTGAAGCTTTCTTT
CDR3: CASSPGRDTEAFF

size: once
J: TRBJ2-6
V: TRBV7-9
D: -
DNA: TGTGCCAGCAGCTTATGGAGACAACCTGAGGGCTCTGGGGCCAACATCCTGACTTTC
CDR3: CASSLWRQPEGSGANILTF

size: -
J: TRBJ1-2
V: TRBV29-1
D: TRBD1
DNA: TGCAGCGTCAGGACAGGGGGAGACTATGGCTACACCTTC
CDR3: CSVRTGGDYGYTF

size: -
J: TRBJ1-4
V: TRBV28
D: -
DNA: TGTGCCAGTACAGGAATTTTGCGAGCTAATGAAAAACTGTTTTTT
CDR3: CASTGILRANEKLFF

size: few
J: TRBJ2-3
V: TRBV7-3
D: TRBD1
DNA: TGTGCCAGCAGCTCGACAGGGGGTATTCAAGATACGCAGTATTTT
CDR3: CASSSTGGIQDTQYF

size: -
J: TRBJ2-3
V: TRBV5-5
D: TRBD2
DNA: TGTGCCAGCAGCTTGGACCCATATCTGCGGGGGTTTTTT
CDR3: CASSLDPYLRGFF

size: once
J: TRBJ2-5
V: TRBV9
D: TRBD1
DNA: TGTGCCAGCAGCGCCAAGGGACAGGGTCGAGAGACCCAGTACTTC
CDR3: CASSAKGQGRETQYF

size: -
J: TRBJ1-5
V: TRBV5-5
D: -
DNA: TGTGCCAGCAGGTTAAGGGGTGGCAATCAGCCCCAGCATTTT
CDR3: CASRLRGGNQPQHF

size: -
J: TRBJ2-3
V: TRBV20-1
D: -
DNA: TGCAATGCGGGGTTCTCGACGCAGTATTTT
CDR3: CNAGFSTQYF

size: -
J: TRBJ1-1
V: TRBV10-1
D: -
DNA: TGCGCCAGCAGTGAGAGCGGGGGATTTGGGAACACTGAAGCTTTCTTT
CDR3: CASSESGGFGNTEAFF

size: -
J: TRBJ2-7
V: TRBV7-8
D: -
DNA: TGTGCCAGCAGCTTAGGGTTCTACGAGCAGTACTTC
CDR3: CASSLGFYEQYF

size: once
J: TRBJ1-1
V: TRBV5-4
D: -
DNA: TGTGCCAGCAGCCTGCAGGGTCGTATAGACACTGAAGCTTTCTTT
CDR3: CASSLQGRIDTEAFF

size: -
J: TRBJ2-7
V: TRBV13
D: TRBD1
DNA: TGTGCCAGCAGCTTCTTCGGACAGGGGGTCCACGAGCAGTACTTC
CDR3: CASSFFGQGVHEQYF

size: -
J: TRBJ1-2
V: TRBV5-4
D: TRBD1
DNA: TGTGCCAGCGCCGCCGGGAGGGGGCAAGGCTATGGCTACACCTTC
CDR3: CASAAGRGQGYGYTF

size: once
J: TRBJ2-1
V: TRBV7-6
D: TRBD2
DNA: TGTGCCAGCAGCTTAGCGGCGGGAGGGTCTTTTGAGCAGTTCTTC
CDR3: CASSLAAGGSFEQFF

size: -
J: TRBJ2-7
V: TRBV6-5
D: TRBD1
DNA: TGTGCCAGCAGTTACTCGGGGGGACAGGGTCCCTACGAGCAGTACTTC
CDR3: CASSYSGGQGPYEQYF

size: -
J: TRBJ1-2
V: TRBV7-6
D: -
DNA: TGTGCCAGCAGCTTATACCGGGGGGGGCCCTATGGCTACACCTTC
CDR3: CASSLYRGGPYGYTF

size: -
J: TRBJ2-1
V: TRBV19
D: TRBD2
DNA: TGTGCCAGTAGTATATTAGCGGGGGGGAGTAATGAGCAGTTCTTC
CDR3: CASSILAGGSNEQFF

size: -
J: TRBJ1-4
V: TRBV28
D: -
DNA: TGTGCCAGCAACGGGGGCTCTGAAAAACTGTTTTTT
CDR3: CASNGGSEKLFF

size: -
J: TRBJ1-4
V: TRBV19
D: TRBD1
DNA: TGTGCCAGTAGTCCCGGGACAGGGGCCGCTAATGAAAAACTGTTTTTT
CDR3: CASSPGTGAANEKLFF

size: -
J: TRBJ1-1
V: TRBV4-3
D: -
DNA: TGCGCCAGCAGCCTAGTGGCGGTCACGAACACTGAAGCTTTCTTT
CDR3: CASSLVAVTNTEAFF

size: -
J: TRBJ1-2
V: TRBV7-2
D: TRBD1
DNA: TGTGCCAGCAGCTTTGGACAGGGCATCCCCAACTATGGCTACACCTTC
CDR3: CASSFGQGIPNYGYTF

size: -
J: TRBJ1-1
V: TRBV6-5
D: TRBD1
DNA: TGTGCCAGCAGCCCCACGACAGGGCAAGGCACTGAAGCTTTCTTT
CDR3: CASSPTTGQGTEAFF

size: -
J: TRBJ2-7
V: TRBV7-8
D: -
DNA: TGTGCCAGCAGCCCGGTGTTTCCAGGAGCCTCGCTTGGGGGGTTCGAGCAGTACTTC
CDR3: CASSPVFPGASLGGFEQYF

size: -
J: TRBJ2-2
V: TRBV9
D: -
DNA: TGTGCCAGCAGCCTACGGACTCACACCGGGGAGCTGTTTTTT
CDR3: CASSLRTHTGELFF

size: -
J: TRBJ2-1
V: TRBV7-8
D: -
DNA: TGTGCCAGCAGCTTTAACCGCCCGGCGAGAGGGTACAATGAGCAGTTCTTC
CDR3: CASSFNRPARGYNEQFF

size: -
J: TRBJ1-5
V: TRBV7-2
D: -
DNA: TGTGCCAGCAGCTTAGGTTTCACAGGATTCTATAGCAATCAGCCCCAGCATTTT
CDR3: CASSLGFTGFYSNQPQHF

size: -
J: TRBJ1-1
V: TRBV6-5
D: -
DNA: TGTGCCAGCAGCCCCAACTGGGGCACTGAAGCTTTCTTT
CDR3: CASSPNWGTEAFF

size: -
J: TRBJ1-1
V: TRBV19
D: TRBD1
DNA: TGTGCCAGTAGTTACCGGGACAGGGGGGGGAACACTGAAGCTTTCTTT
CDR3: CASSYRDRGGNTEAFF

size: -
J: TRBJ1-5
V: TRBV6-5
D: -
DNA: TGTGCCAGCAGAACCGGGACACTCTTTGGAGCCCAGCATTTT
CDR3: CASRTGTLFGAQHF

size: -
J: TRBJ2-2
V: TRBV11-2
D: -
DNA: TGTGCCAGCAGCTTAGGAGTAGGGGAACTGTACGGGGAGCTGTTTTTT
CDR3: CASSLGVGELYGELFF

size: -
J: TRBJ1-1
V: TRBV5-6
D: -
DNA: TGTGCCAGCAGCTTCTACAGGGATTGGATCACTGAAGCTTTCTTT
CDR3: CASSFYRDWITEAFF

size: -
J: TRBJ1-5
V: TRBV6-2/TRBV6-3
D: -
DNA: TGTGCCAGCAGCGGGCAGGGTTTTCAGCCCCAGCATTTT
CDR3: CASSGQGFQPQHF

size: -
J: TRBJ2-7
V: TRBV6-6
D: -
DNA: TGTGCCAGCAGCCAGGACGGCCCGGGTTTGTACGAGCAGTACTTC
CDR3: CASSQDGPGLYEQYF

size: -
J: TRBJ1-4
V: TRBV27
D: -
DNA: TGTGCCAGCAGTTCATGGACTCAGGTGAATGAAAAACTGTTTTTT
CDR3: CASSSWTQVNEKLFF

size: few
J: TRBJ2-7
V: TRBV19
D: TRBD2
DNA: TGTGCCAGTAGCCTGCGGACTAGCTCGCGCGAGCAGTACTTC
CDR3: CASSLRTSSREQYF

size: once
J: TRBJ1-1
V: TRBV4-1
D: -
DNA: TGCGCCAGCAGCCATTCACAGGGTAAACCTGAAGCTTTCTTT
CDR3: CASSHSQGKPEAFF

size: few
J: TRBJ1-5
V: TRBV3-1/TRBV3-2
D: -
DNA: TGTGCCAGCAGCGTAGGGGCCGATCAGCCCCAGCATTTT
CDR3: CASSVGADQPQHF

size: -
J: TRBJ1-4
V: TRBV5-1
D: -
DNA: TGCGCCAGCAGCTTGTCCAACAGACTTAATGAAAAACTGTTTTTT
CDR3: CASSLSNRLNEKLFF